The present T cell receptor (beta chain) was sequenced within a study of radiation and T cells in renal cell carcinoma. Across the study: Nephrectomy followed 15 Gy stereotactic body radiation by 4 weeks.

This sample's time point: blood 2 weeks post-SBRT. Indicated treatment: 15 Gy SBRT to primary tumor, nephrectomy 4 weeks later. Blood was sampled at baseline, 2 weeks and 4 weeks after SBRT. Generated by immunoSEQ multiplex PCR, the TCRdb table keeps only in-frame clones and is missing some. Of roughly 140,000 clones listed, approximately 88% were seen once; the top ten hold about an eighth. This specimen was blood, taken from a patient whose treatment included radiotherapy and nephrectomy. This TCR came from a woman between 45 and 65 years old with renal cell carcinoma.

In DNA, the CDR3 is TGTGCCAGCAGTTACGGGCAAGCTAACTATGGCTACACCTTC. Its translation is CASSYGQANYGYTF. The chain has TRBV6-5 and TRBJ1-2; no reliable D call. Germline loops: CDR1 MNHEY, CDR2 SVGAGI. Trimming took off 2 bases at V and 0 bases at J, with 7 bases between the two ends. The CDR3 runs 14 residues.